Listed here is a single T cell receptor beta chain. No antigen is known for it. 13 Jbeta primers and 60 Vbeta primers were used for the PCR. Here immunoSEQ multiplex PCR was the method, and the copy in TCRdb shows in-frame clones only, minus some. The data hold some 80,000 clones, with 10% observed a single time. This sample was taken from a study of cytomegalovirus exposure and HLA in healthy donors. Study-wide results and limits: An assumption of roughly uniform sequencing depth across donors underlay the presence/absence analyses.

Trimming took 5 bases from V and 5 from J, leaving 15 bases between them. CDR1 and CDR2 from the germline V gene are SEHNR and FQNEAQ (reference sequence). The CDR3 sequence is 14 residues long. The chain couples TRBV7-9 to TRBJ2-5, with D maybe TRBD1 (6 bases). The receptor was isolated from a man in his sixties in good health and CMV-seropositive. The material sequenced was PBMCs. The chain's CDR3 is CASSARTVKETQYF. The CDR3 region has the DNA TGTGCCAGCAGCGCCCGGACAGTCAAGGAGACCCAGTACTTC.